This T cell receptor beta chain came from a study of early T cells in non-severe SARS-CoV-2 infection. V gave up 0 bases and J gave up 6 bases; unmatched junction bases: 2. The CDR3 contains 15 residues. Germline CDR1 and CDR2: SGHNT and YYREEE (reference sequence). TCRdb re-called the 5' RACE reads with MiXCR, one entry per CDR3 protein. The sample has approximately 30,000 distinct CDR3 sequences, roughly 5.2% seen once. The clonotype comes from an adult who was a healthcare worker with PCR-confirmed SARS-CoV-2 infection or an uninfected control (not recorded which). The chain employs TRBV5-4 and TRBJ2-1; 11 bases fit TRBD2. The sequenced material came from whole blood. CDR3 region: CASSLASGRINEQFF. The CDR3 nucleotides are TGTGCCAGCAGCTTGGCTAGCGGGAGGATCAATGAGCAGTTCTTC.